One and the same sample provided the 16 T cell receptor beta chains below, sequenced in a study of blood T cell repertoires in COVID-19. Sequencing used immunoSEQ multiplex PCR; TCRdb keeps in-frame clones, though not all of them. Of more than 100,000 clones listed, 80% to 85% were seen once; the top ten hold about 8.4%. Sequencing used peripheral blood. These receptors all stem from a woman in her sixties with active or convalescent COVID-19.

The CDR3 region is CASIPSDTQYF. For the CDR3, the DNA is TGTGCCAGCATCCCCTCAGATACGCAGTATTTT. This rearrangement joins TRBV2 to TRBJ2-3; unclear D gene. The CDR3 loop spans 11 amino acids. Trimming took off 7 bases at V and 4 bases at J, with 6 bases between the two ends. Germline loops: CDR1 SNHLY, CDR2 FYNNEI.

The chain carries TRBV7-9 and TRBJ2-7, with a weak D call TRBD2 (5 bases). Trimming left V 4 bases short and J 5 bases short, with 21 bases between. Germline CDR1 SEHNR, CDR2 FQNEAQ (reference sequence). The CDR3 contains 16 residues. The CDR3 protein is CASSSPRTLVPHEQYF. CDR3 nucleotides: TGTGCCAGCAGCTCCCCCAGGACTTTGGTCCCTCACGAGCAGTACTTC.

This chain connects TRBV5-6 to TRBJ2-2; tentatively, D is TRBD1 (6 bases). The CDR3 has 15 amino acids. Trimming removed 4 bases from V and 0 bases from J, with 10 bases in between. Germline V CDR1 and CDR2: SGHDT, YYEEEE. The DNA for the CDR3 is TGTGCCAGCAGCGCGGACAGAGCGAACACCGGGGAGCTGTTTTTT. It translates to CASSADRANTGELFF. Full variable domain (rest looked up from reference TRBV5-6 and TRBJ2-2): DAGVTQSPTHLIKTRGQQVTLRCSPKSGHDTVSWYQQALGQGPQFIFQYYEEEERQRGNFPDRFSGHQFPNYSSELNVNALLLGDSALYLCASSADRANTGELFFGEGSRLTVL.

V and J are TRBV5-5 and TRBJ2-7; D is possibly TRBD2 (5 bases). Germline CDR1 and CDR2: SGHKS and YYEKEE (reference sequence). Between the trimmed V and J ends, which lost 0 bases and 6 bases, there was a span of 10 bases. The CDR3 spans 13 residues. The DNA for the CDR3 is TGTGCCAGCAGCTTGGGCCCCGCGGGCGAGCAGTACTTC. It encodes CASSLGPAGEQYF.

The chain carries TRBV28 and TRBJ1-3; TRBD1 might be the D (5 bases). Germline CDR1 is MDHEN and CDR2 is SYDVKM. The CDR3 consists of 11 residues. Trimming pared 5 bases from V and 9 bases from J, leaving 8 bases between. The chain's CDR3 is CASSLGRTIYF. In DNA form, the CDR3 reads TGTGCCAGCAGTCTGGGGCGCACCATATATTTT.

The chain recombines TRBV20-1 with TRBJ2-7, with D possibly matching TRBD1 (6 bases). The CDR3 sequence is 12 residues long. Germline V gene sequence: CDR1 DFQATT, CDR2 SNEGSKA (reference sequence). Trimming cost V 3 bases and J 8 bases, with 14 bases left between them. The CDR3 spells CSASQAGDQQYF. CDR3 DNA sequence: TGCAGTGCTAGTCAGGCAGGGGATCAGCAGTACTTC.

The V call is TRBV5-1, the J call TRBJ2-3; D remains ambiguous. Between the trimmed V and J ends, which lost 0 bases and 2 bases, there was a span of 7 bases. The V gene's germline CDR1 is SGHRS and CDR2 YFSETQ. The CDR3 extends over 14 amino acids. The DNA of the CDR3 is TGCGCCAGCAGCTTGGATATCGTCACAGATACGCAGTATTTT. Its translation: CASSLDIVTDTQYF.

The chain is built from TRBV4-1 and TRBJ1-2; 7 bases agree with TRBD1. The trim removed 5 bases at V and 6 bases at J, leaving 15 bases unmatched. The CDR3 has 16 residues. Per the germline V gene, CDR1 is MGHRA and CDR2 is YSYEKL. CDR3 sequence reads: CASSVRSTGSHDGYTF. The CDR3 nucleotides are TGCGCCAGCAGCGTACGCTCGACAGGGTCCCACGATGGCTACACCTTC.

CDR3 protein: CASSSGDRGPTDTQYF. The CDR3 region has the DNA TGCGCCAGCAGCTCGGGGGACAGGGGGCCAACAGATACGCAGTATTTT. This sequence joins TRBV5-1 and TRBJ2-3; 12 nucleotides match TRBD1. This CDR3 has 16 residues. Germline-derived CDR1 and CDR2 are SGHRS and YFSETQ. J lost 3 bases, V lost 3 bases, and 5 bases had no gene match.

The rearrangement links TRBV5-1 to TRBJ1-1, with D possibly TRBD1 on 5 matching bases. CDR1 is SGHRS and CDR2 is YFSETQ in the germline V gene. The CDR3 length is 16 residues. V dropped 4 bases and J dropped 2 bases, with 18 bases sitting between them. CDR3 nucleotides: TGCGCCAGCAGCCAGGGACTGATCCTCTCTAACACTGAAGCTTTCTTT. This codes for CASSQGLILSNTEAFF.

This clone has only one observation. The V call is TRBV3-1 (or the pseudogene TRBV3-2), the J call TRBJ2-2, with D possibly being TRBD2 (6 bases). Germline loops: CDR1 LGHDT, CDR2 YNNKEL (reference sequence). V lost 2 bases and J 1 base, leaving 11 bases between the germline ends. CDR3 length equals 16 residues. CDR3 sequence reads: CASSQPRLGNTGELFF. In nucleotides, the CDR3 is TGTGCCAGCAGCCAACCGCGACTAGGGAACACCGGGGAGCTGTTTTTT.

The V gene is TRBV7-9, the J gene TRBJ2-5; 11 bases align to TRBD2. The V gene's germline CDR1 is SEHNR and CDR2 FQNEAQ (reference sequence). With V trimmed by 5 bases and J by 5 bases, 10 bases remained unmatched. The CDR3 has 16 residues. The CDR3: CASSAITSGRGETQYF. DNA of the CDR3: TGTGCCAGCAGCGCAATAACTAGCGGGAGAGGGGAGACCCAGTACTTC. Combining the CDR3 with reference TRBV7-9 and TRBJ2-5 gives the whole variable domain DTGVSQNPRHKITKRGQNVTFRCDPISEHNRLYWYRQTLGQGPEFLTYFQNEAQLEKSRLLSDRFSAERPKGSFSTLEIQRTEQGDSAMYLCASSAITSGRGETQYFGPGTRLLVL.

The chain joins TRBV27 to TRBJ2-6; D is possibly TRBD1 (7 bases). This CDR3 is built from 18 residues. Germline assignment: CDR1 MNHEY and CDR2 SMNVEV (reference sequence). The germline V and J ends were trimmed by 3 bases and 4 bases, with 19 bases remaining between them. DNA for the CDR3: TGTGCCAGCAGTTTCAACCAGGGGGGCCCACCCGGGGCCAACGTCCTGACTTTC. Translation gives CASSFNQGGPPGANVLTF. Full variable domain (outside the CDR3, taken from reference TRBV27 and TRBJ2-6): EAQVTQNPRYLITVTGKKLTVTCSQNMNHEYMSWYRQDPGLGLRQIYYSMNVEVTDKGDVPEGYKVSRKEKRNFPLILESPSPNQTSLYFCASSFNQGGPPGANVLTFGAGSRLTVL.

The CDR3 loop is CASSLAVNTGELFF. CDR3 bases: TGTGCCAGCAGCCTAGCGGTGAACACCGGGGAGCTGTTTTTT. The chain employs TRBV3-1 (or the pseudogene TRBV3-2) and TRBJ2-2, with D possibly being TRBD2 (6 bases). The CDR3 length is 14 residues. In germline, CDR1 is LGHDT, CDR2 YNNKEL (reference sequence). V was trimmed by 4 bases and J by 1 base, leaving 7 bases between them.

This clone was observed a few times. The chain recombines TRBV5-4 with TRBJ2-3; TRBD1 matches at 8 bases. Germline lookup yields CDR1 SGHNT and CDR2 YYREEE (reference sequence). CDR3 length: 16 residues. The junction had 10 bases not matched to a gene; V was cut back by 2 bases and J by 5 bases. CDR3 nucleotide sequence: TGTGCCAGCAGCTTATCATTTCGGACAGGGAGAGATACGCAGTATTTT. Its translation: CASSLSFRTGRDTQYF.

This clone was observed a few times. The rearrangement links TRBV4-3 to TRBJ2-3, with D possibly matching TRBD2 (5 bases). This CDR3 spans 16 amino acids. With 2 bases removed from V and 2 bases from J, the gap between germline ends came to 14 bases. Germline V CDR1 and CDR2: LGHNA, YSLEER. CDR3 sequence: CASSQRASGDTDTQYF. The CDR3 region has the DNA TGCGCCAGCAGCCAACGTGCCAGCGGAGACACAGATACGCAGTATTTT.